The 11 T cell receptor beta chains below come from one sample, sequenced in a study of T cells after yellow fever vaccination. One entry per CDR3 protein results from TCRdb running MiXCR on the 5' RACE reads. The table has 200,000 to 300,000 distinct CDR3 sequences, approximately 3.5% seen once. This specimen was PBMCs, taken 15 days after the yellow fever booster vaccination. These receptors were taken from a man aged 18 to 30 who received the YFV17D yellow fever vaccine.

In its sample, this clonotype was seen many times. V gene TRBV28 combines with J gene TRBJ2-1; D not certain. The CDR3 loop spans 14 amino acids. Trimming stripped 1 base from V and 7 bases from J, with 11 bases between. CDR1 and CDR2 (germline): MDHEN, SYDVKM. CDR3 sequence reads: CASSLLRRQNEQFF. CDR3 in DNA: TGTGCCAGCAGTTTATTACGGCGGCAGAATGAGCAGTTCTTC. The variable domain in full, with the rest retrieved from reference TRBV28 and TRBJ2-1, is DVKVTQSSRYLVKRTGEKVFLECVQDMDHENMFWYRQDPGLGLRLIYFSYDVKMKEKGDIPEGYSVSREKKERFSLILESASTNQTSMYLCASSLLRRQNEQFFGPGTRLTVL.

This clonotype has at least ten counts. The chain combines TRBV5-1 with TRBJ2-1; D possibly corresponds to TRBD2 (7 bases). V lost 3 bases to trimming and J lost 9 bases, with 13 bases between them. This CDR3 has 13 residues. Germline V gene lookup returns CDR1 SGHRS and CDR2 YFSETQ. CDR3 sequence reads: CASSSPRGGEQFF. CDR3 nucleotide sequence: TGCGCCAGCAGCTCACCTAGGGGGGGTGAGCAGTTCTTC.

Ten or more counts support this clonotype. The chain uses TRBV5-1 and TRBJ2-1; TRBD1 matches 8 bases. Per germline, CDR1 SGHRS and CDR2 YFSETQ. J lost 2 bases, V lost 4 bases, and 5 bases had no gene match. The CDR3 contains 15 residues. CDR3 in amino acids: CASSQGTGTYNEQFF. The CDR3 DNA reads as TGCGCCAGCAGCCAAGGGACAGGCACCTACAATGAGCAGTTCTTC.

This clonotype has a count of ten or more. The CDR3 here is CSARGATYNEQFF. CDR3 sequence (DNA): TGCAGTGCTAGAGGGGCCACCTACAATGAGCAGTTCTTC. This chain connects TRBV20-1 to TRBJ2-1; D uncertain. V was shortened by 1 base and J by 2 bases, with 6 bases between the two germline ends. Germline V gives CDR1 DFQATT, CDR2 SNEGSKA (reference sequence). There are 13 residues in the CDR3.

This clonotype was seen at least ten times. CDR3 loop: CASTESLAGSDTQYF. The DNA for the CDR3 is TGTGCCAGCACCGAATCACTAGCGGGGTCAGATACGCAGTATTTT. The chain links TRBV12-3 or TRBV12-4 to TRBJ2-3, with 10 bases lining up with TRBD2. V shed 7 bases and J 4 bases; nucleotides not matched to a gene: 8. CDR3 length: 15 amino acids.

This clonotype was seen repeatedly, ten times or more. The V call is TRBV15, the J call TRBJ2-3, with 11 bases matching TRBD2. This CDR3 has 17 residues. Germline-derived CDR1 and CDR2 are LNHNV and YYDKDF (reference sequence). J gave up 0 bases and V 0 bases, and 2 bases lay outside the gene matches. The CDR3 DNA sequence: TGTGCCACCAGCAGAGACCTAGCGGGAGGTAGCACAGATACGCAGTATTTT. This sequence encodes CATSRDLAGGSTDTQYF.

This clonotype occurred many times. V usage is TRBV2 and J usage is TRBJ2-1; the D gene is possibly TRBD2 (6 bases). Per the germline V gene, CDR1 is SNHLY and CDR2 is FYNNEI. The CDR3 contains 15 residues. The ends were cut back, 8 bases at V and 7 bases at J, with 21 bases in the middle. The CDR3 here is CASGRGSRVLNEQFF. The DNA for the CDR3 is TGTGCCAGCGGCCGGGGGAGTCGGGTCCTAAATGAGCAGTTCTTC.

This clonotype was seen many times. CDR3 sequence reads: CASTLGPSWTEAFF. CDR3 coding DNA: TGTGCCAGCACCTTGGGACCCTCTTGGACTGAAGCTTTCTTT. This rearrangement joins TRBV6-2 or TRBV6-3 to TRBJ1-1, with TRBD1 as a possible D gene (5 bases). CDR1 is MNHEY and CDR2 is SVGEGT in the germline V gene. V was pared by 7 bases and J by 5 bases, with 17 bases between. The CDR3 is 14 residues long.

This clonotype occurred many times. V usage is TRBV6-5 and J usage is TRBJ2-3, with TRBD2 matching over 10 bases. This CDR3 contains 15 residues. Germline V gene lookup returns CDR1 MNHEY and CDR2 SVGAGI. V gave up 6 bases and J gave up 4 bases; unmatched junction bases: 7. Written as DNA, the CDR3 is TGTGCCAGCAGACACAGCGGGGGGGGTTCAGATACGCAGTATTTT. It codes for CASRHSGGGSDTQYF.

In its sample, this clonotype was seen many times. The rearrangement links TRBV7-2 to TRBJ1-2, with no clear D. Germline lookup yields CDR1 SGHTA and CDR2 FQGNSA. The V gene lost 3 bases and the J gene lost 0 bases, with 11 bases spanning the gap. This CDR3 contains 15 residues. CDR3 DNA sequence: TGTGCCAGCAGCTTTGGAGGGATAGCTAACTATGGCTACACCTTC. Encoded protein: CASSFGGIANYGYTF.

This clonotype was observed a few times. The chain couples TRBV5-4 to TRBJ2-3; possibly TRBD1 for D (5 bases). This CDR3 comprises 14 residues. Germline V gene lookup returns CDR1 SGHNT and CDR2 YYREEE (reference sequence). V lost 4 bases to trimming and J lost 5 bases, with 14 bases between them. Here the CDR3 DNA reads TGTGCCAGCAGCGGGGCGACAGCCTTAGATACGCAGTATTTT. As protein: CASSGATALDTQYF. The full variable domain, completed using reference TRBV5-4 and TRBJ2-3, is ETGVTQSPTHLIKTRGQQVTLRCSSQSGHNTVSWYQQALGQGPQFIFQYYREEENGRGNFPPRFSGLQFPNYSSELNVNALELDDSALYLCASSGATALDTQYFGPGTRLTVL.